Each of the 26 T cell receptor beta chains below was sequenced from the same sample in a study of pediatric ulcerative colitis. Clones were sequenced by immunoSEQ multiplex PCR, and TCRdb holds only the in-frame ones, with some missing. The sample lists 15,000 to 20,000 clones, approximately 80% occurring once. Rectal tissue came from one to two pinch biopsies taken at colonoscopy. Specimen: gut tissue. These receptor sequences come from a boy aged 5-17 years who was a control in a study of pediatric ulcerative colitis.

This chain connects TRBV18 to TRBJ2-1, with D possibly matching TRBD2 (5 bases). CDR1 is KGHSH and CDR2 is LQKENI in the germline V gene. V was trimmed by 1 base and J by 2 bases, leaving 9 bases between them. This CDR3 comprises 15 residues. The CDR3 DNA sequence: TGTGCCAGCTCACCACAGGAGGTAACCTACAATGAGCAGTTCTTC. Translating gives CASSPQEVTYNEQFF.

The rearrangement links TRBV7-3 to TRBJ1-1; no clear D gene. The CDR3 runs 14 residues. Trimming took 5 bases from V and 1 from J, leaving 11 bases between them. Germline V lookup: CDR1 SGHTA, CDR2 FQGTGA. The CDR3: CASSLAHWNTEAFF. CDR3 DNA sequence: TGTGCCAGCAGCCTGGCACACTGGAACACTGAAGCTTTCTTT.

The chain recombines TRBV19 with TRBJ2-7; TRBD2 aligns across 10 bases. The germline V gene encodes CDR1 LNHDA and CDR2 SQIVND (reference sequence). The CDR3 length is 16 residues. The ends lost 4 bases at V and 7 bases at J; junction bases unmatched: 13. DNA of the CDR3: TGTGCCAGTAGTACGCGTAGCGGGAGGCCACTTGGGGAGCAGTACTTC. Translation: CASSTRSGRPLGEQYF.

This CDR3 reads CASSERGTGANVLTF. The CDR3 nucleotides are TGTGCCAGCAGTGAAAGGGGTACTGGGGCCAACGTCCTGACTTTC. The chain uses TRBV6-1 and TRBJ2-6; D possibly corresponds to TRBD1 (5 bases). Trimming removed 2 bases at V and 2 bases at J, with 7 bases between. The CDR3 length is 15 residues. Germline-derived CDR1 and CDR2 are MNHNS and SASEGT.

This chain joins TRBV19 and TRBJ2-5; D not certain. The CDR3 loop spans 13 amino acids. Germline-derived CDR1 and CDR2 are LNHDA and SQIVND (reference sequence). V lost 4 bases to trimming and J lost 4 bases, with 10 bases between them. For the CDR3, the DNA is TGTGCCAGTAGTAAGCGACCGGTAGAGACCCAGTACTTC. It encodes CASSKRPVETQYF.

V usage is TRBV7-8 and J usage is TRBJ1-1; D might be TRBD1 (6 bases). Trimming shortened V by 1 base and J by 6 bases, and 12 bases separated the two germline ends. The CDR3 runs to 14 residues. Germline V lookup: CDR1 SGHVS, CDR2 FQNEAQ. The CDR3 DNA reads TGTGCCAGCAGCTTAGGATCGGGGGGCTCTGAAGCTTTCTTT. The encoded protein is CASSLGSGGSEAFF.

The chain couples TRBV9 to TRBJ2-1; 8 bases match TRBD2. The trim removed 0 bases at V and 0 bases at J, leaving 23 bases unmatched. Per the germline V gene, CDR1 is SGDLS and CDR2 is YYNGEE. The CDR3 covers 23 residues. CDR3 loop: CASSVVGGFLAGSDLFSYNEQFF. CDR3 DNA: TGTGCCAGCAGCGTAGTCGGGGGTTTCTTAGCGGGGTCCGATCTTTTCTCCTACAATGAGCAGTTCTTC.

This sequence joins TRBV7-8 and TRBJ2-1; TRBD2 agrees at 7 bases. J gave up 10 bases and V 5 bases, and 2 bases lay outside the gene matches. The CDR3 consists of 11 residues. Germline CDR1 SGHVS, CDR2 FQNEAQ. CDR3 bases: TGTGCCAGCAGCCATAGCGGGGAGCAGTTCTTC. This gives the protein CASSHSGEQFF. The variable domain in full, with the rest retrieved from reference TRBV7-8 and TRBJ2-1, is GAGVSQSPRYKVAKRGQDVALRCDPISGHVSLFWYQQALGQGPEFLTYFQNEAQLDKSGLPSDRFFAERPEGSVSTLKIQRTQQEDSAVYLCASSHSGEQFFGPGTRLTVL.

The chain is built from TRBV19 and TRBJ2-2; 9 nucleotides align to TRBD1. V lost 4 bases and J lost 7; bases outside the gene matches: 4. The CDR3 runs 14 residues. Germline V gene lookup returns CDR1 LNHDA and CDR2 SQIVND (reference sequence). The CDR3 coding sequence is TGTGCCAGTAGTAGGACAGGGGCCCACGGGGAGCTGTTTTTT. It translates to CASSRTGAHGELFF. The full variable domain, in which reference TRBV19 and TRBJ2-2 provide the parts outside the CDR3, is DGGITQSPKYLFRKEGQNVTLSCEQNLNHDAMYWYRQDPGQGLRLIYYSQIVNDFQKGDIAEGYSVSREKKESFPLTVTSAQKNPTAFYLCASSRTGAHGELFFGEGSRLTVL.

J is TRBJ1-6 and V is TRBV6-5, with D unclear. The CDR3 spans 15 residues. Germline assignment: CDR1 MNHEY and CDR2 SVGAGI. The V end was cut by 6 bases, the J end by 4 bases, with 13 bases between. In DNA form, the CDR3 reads TGTGCCAGCAGAGTCAGAGACCTGTATAATTCACCCCTCCACTTT. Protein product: CASRVRDLYNSPLHF.

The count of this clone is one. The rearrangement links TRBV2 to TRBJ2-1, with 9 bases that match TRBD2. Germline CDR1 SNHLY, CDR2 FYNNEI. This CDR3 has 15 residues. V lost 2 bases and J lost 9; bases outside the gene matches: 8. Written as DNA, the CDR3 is TGTGCCAGCAGTGAACGGCGGGAGGGCCACGGTGAGCAGTTCTTC. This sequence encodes CASSERREGHGEQFF.

In DNA, the CDR3 is TGTGCCAGTAGTCCCCGTCCTTCTAGCACAGATACGCAGTATTTT. Protein sequence: CASSPRPSSTDTQYF. This chain links TRBV19 with TRBJ2-3; D remains unclear. The germline V gene has CDR1 LNHDA and CDR2 SQIVND (reference sequence). V was shortened by 5 bases and J by 0 bases, with 12 bases between the two germline ends. This CDR3 has 15 residues.

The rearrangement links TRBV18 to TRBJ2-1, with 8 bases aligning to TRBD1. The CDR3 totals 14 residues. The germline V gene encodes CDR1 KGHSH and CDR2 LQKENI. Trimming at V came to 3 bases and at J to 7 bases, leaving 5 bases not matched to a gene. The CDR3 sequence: CASSPPTGANEQFF. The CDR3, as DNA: TGTGCCAGCTCACCGCCGACAGGGGCGAATGAGCAGTTCTTC.

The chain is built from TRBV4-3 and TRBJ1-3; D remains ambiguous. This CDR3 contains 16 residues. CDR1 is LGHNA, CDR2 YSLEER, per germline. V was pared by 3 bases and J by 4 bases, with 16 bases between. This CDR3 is CASSQDYSRSGNTIYF. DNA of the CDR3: TGCGCCAGCAGCCAGGACTATTCGAGGTCCGGAAACACCATATATTTT.

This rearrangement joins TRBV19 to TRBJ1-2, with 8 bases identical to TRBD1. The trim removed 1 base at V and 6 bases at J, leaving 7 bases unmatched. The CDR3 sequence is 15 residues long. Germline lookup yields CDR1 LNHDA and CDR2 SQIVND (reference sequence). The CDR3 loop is CASSIGAGGEDGYTF. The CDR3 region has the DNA TGTGCCAGTAGTATAGGCGCAGGGGGCGAGGATGGCTACACCTTC.

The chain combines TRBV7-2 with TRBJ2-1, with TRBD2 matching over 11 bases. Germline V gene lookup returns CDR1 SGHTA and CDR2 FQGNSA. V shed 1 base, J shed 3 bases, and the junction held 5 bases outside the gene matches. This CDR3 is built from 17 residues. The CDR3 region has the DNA TGTGCCAGCAGCTTAGTCCCTAGCGGGGGGAACTACAATGAGCAGTTCTTC. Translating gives CASSLVPSGGNYNEQFF.

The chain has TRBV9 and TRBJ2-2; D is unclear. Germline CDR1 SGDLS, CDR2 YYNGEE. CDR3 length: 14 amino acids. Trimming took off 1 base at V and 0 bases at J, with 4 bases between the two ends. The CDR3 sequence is CASSVWSNTGELFF. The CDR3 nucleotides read TGTGCCAGCAGCGTATGGTCGAACACCGGGGAGCTGTTTTTT. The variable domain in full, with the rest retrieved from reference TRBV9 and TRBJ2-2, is DSGVTQTPKHLITATGQRVTLRCSPRSGDLSVYWYQQSLDQGLQFLIQYYNGEERAKGNILERFSAQQFPDLHSELNLSSLELGDSALYFCASSVWSNTGELFFGEGSRLTVL.

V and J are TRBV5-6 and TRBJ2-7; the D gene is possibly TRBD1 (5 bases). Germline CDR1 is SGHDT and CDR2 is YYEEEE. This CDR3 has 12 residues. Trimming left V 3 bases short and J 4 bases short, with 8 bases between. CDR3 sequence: CASSSDRYEQYF. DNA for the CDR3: TGTGCCAGCAGCTCTGACAGATACGAGCAGTACTTC.

This CDR3 reads CASRLTGDSNQPQHF. Written as DNA, the CDR3 is TGTGCCAGCAGACTGACAGGGGATAGCAATCAGCCCCAGCATTTT. The V call is TRBV2, the J call TRBJ1-5; 8 positions agree with TRBD1. The trim removed 6 bases at V and 0 bases at J, leaving 4 bases unmatched. This CDR3 region has 15 residues. Germline-derived CDR1 and CDR2 are SNHLY and FYNNEI.

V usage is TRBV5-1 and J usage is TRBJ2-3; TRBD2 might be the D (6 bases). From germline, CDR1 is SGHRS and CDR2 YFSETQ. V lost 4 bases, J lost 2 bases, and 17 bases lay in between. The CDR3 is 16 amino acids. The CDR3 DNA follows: TGCGCCAGCAGCGCCTCAGTGGGACTCCACACAGATACGCAGTATTTT. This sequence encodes CASSASVGLHTDTQYF.

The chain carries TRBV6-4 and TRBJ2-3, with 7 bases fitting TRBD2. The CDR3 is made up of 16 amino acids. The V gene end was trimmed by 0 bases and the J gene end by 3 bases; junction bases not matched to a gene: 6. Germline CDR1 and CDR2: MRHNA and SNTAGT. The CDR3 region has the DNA TGTGCCAGCAGTGACTCTGGAGGTAGCGGGACAGATACGCAGTATTTT. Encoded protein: CASSDSGGSGTDTQYF.

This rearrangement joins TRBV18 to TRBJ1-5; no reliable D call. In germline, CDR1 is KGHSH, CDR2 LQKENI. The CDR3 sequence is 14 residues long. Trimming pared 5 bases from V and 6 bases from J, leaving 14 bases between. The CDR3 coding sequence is TGTGCCAGCTCAACGGAGGGATGGGGTCAGCCCCAGCATTTT. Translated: CASSTEGWGQPQHF. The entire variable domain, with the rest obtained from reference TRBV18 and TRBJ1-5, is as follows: NAGVMQNPRHLVRRRGQEARLRCSPMKGHSHVYWYRQLPEEGLKFMVYLQKENIIDESGMPKERFSAEFPKEGPSILRIQQVVRGDSAAYFCASSTEGWGQPQHFGDGTRLSIL.

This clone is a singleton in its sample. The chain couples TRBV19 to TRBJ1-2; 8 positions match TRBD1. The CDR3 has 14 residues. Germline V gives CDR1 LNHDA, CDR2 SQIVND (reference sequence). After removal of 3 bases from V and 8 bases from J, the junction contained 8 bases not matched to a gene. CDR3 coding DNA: TGTGCCAGTAGTATCATGGGACAGGCCCCCGGCTACACCTTC. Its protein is CASSIMGQAPGYTF. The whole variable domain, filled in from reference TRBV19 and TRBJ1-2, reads DGGITQSPKYLFRKEGQNVTLSCEQNLNHDAMYWYRQDPGQGLRLIYYSQIVNDFQKGDIAEGYSVSREKKESFPLTVTSAQKNPTAFYLCASSIMGQAPGYTFGSGTRLTVV.

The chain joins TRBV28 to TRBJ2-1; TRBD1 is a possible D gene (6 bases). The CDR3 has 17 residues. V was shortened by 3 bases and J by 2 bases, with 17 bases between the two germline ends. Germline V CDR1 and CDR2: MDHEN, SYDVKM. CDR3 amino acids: CASSFDYGTPTYNEQFF. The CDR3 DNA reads TGTGCCAGCAGTTTCGATTATGGGACACCGACCTACAATGAGCAGTTCTTC.

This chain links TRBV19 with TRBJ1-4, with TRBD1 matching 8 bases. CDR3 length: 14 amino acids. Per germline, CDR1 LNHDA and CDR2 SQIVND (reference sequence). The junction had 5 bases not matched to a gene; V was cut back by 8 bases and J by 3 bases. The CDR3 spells CASHQGASNEKLFF. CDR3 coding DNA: TGTGCCAGTCACCAGGGGGCGTCTAATGAAAAACTGTTTTTT.

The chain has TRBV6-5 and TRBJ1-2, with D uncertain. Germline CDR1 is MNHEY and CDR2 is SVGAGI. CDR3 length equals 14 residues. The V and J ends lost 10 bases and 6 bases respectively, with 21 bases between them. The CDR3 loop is CATMSFAFKDGYTF. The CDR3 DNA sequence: TGTGCCACAATGTCTTTCGCATTTAAAGATGGCTACACCTTC.